The T cell receptor (beta chain) under discussion was sequenced for a study of shared clonotypes between healthy human individuals. At the deep level, the assay was run. The authors split each subset's genomic DNA evenly across several immunoSEQ plates. The table came from immunoSEQ multiplex PCR; TCRdb's copy has only in-frame clones and leaves some out. The data hold roughly 86,000 clones, with 60% to 70% observed a single time. For this clone: Its antigen is currently unknown.

The CDR3 length is 14 residues. Germline CDR1 SGHNT, CDR2 YYREEE (reference sequence). Trimming cost V 4 bases and J 4 bases; bases outside gene matches: 3. Whole-study results and caveats: Unshared clonotypes carried lower generation probabilities than those common to all four donors. Larger estimated richness was generally seen in naive subsets than in memory subsets.

V gene TRBV5-4 combines with J gene TRBJ2-2, with 8 bases lining up with TRBD2. The origin of this receptor is a man aged 25 to 40 in good health. Sequenced: memory CD8+ T cells sorted from blood. Subset noted: CD45RO+ cells pooled with CCR7-negative TemRA cells. The CDR3 is CASSLSGSTGELFF. The CDR3 DNA follows: TGTGCCAGCAGCCTAAGCGGGAGCACCGGGGAGCTGTTTTTT.